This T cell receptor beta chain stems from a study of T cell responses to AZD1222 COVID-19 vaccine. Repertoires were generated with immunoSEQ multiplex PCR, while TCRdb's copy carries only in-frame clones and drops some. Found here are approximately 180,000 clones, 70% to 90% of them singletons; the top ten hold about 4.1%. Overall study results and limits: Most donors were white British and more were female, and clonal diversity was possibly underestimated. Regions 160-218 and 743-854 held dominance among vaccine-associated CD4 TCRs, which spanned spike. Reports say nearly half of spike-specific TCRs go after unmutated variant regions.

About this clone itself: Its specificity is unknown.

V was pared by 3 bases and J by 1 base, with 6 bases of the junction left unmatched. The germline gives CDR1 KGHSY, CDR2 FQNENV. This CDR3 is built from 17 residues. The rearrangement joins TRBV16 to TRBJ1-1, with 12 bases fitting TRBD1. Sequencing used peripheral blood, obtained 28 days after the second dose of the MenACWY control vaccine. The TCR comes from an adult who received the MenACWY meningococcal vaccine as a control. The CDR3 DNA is TGTGCCAGCAGCCATTGGGACAGGGGGCGAGGGAACACTGAAGCTTTCTTT. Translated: CASSHWDRGRGNTEAFF.